Listed here are 17 T cell receptor beta chains from one sample, sequenced in a study of CD8 T cells in Susac syndrome. The RNA, about 0.5 to 1 ug, was put through reverse transcription using random hexamers. Via MiXCR, TCRdb re-called the immunoSEQ multiplex PCR reads, giving one row per CDR3 protein. Altogether around 300,000 distinct CDR3 sequences are present, approximately 89% being singletons, with the ten largest covering roughly 0.17%. The material sequenced was CD8+ T cells from PBMCs. These receptors came from a human donor with multiple sclerosis.

This clonotype was observed a few times. The chain has TRBV7-9 and TRBJ2-1; D may be TRBD2 (6 bases). CDR1 is SEHNR, CDR2 FQNEAQ, per germline (reference sequence). The V and J ends lost 5 bases and 3 bases respectively, with 14 bases between them. This CDR3 is built from 15 residues. The CDR3 sequence is CASSTPGTYYNEQFF. CDR3 DNA: TGTGCCAGCAGCACTCCCGGGACTTACTACAATGAGCAGTTCTTC.

The rearrangement uses TRBV2 and TRBJ2-2; 8 bases fit TRBD1. Germline loops: CDR1 SNHLY, CDR2 FYNNEI. This CDR3 contains 14 residues. J lost 5 bases, V lost 5 bases, and 4 bases had no gene match. Here the CDR3 reads CASSLRGQTGELFF. CDR3 nucleotides: TGTGCCAGCAGTCTCAGGGGGCAGACCGGGGAGCTGTTTTTT.

The V call is TRBV5-1, the J call TRBJ2-5; weak D call: TRBD2 (5 bases). The CDR3 extends over 15 amino acids. V shed 4 bases and J shed 2 bases, with 15 bases lying between them. CDR1 and CDR2 from the germline V gene are SGHRS and YFSETQ. This CDR3 is CASSPWERRQETQYF. The CDR3 DNA follows: TGCGCCAGCAGCCCGTGGGAGCGGAGACAAGAGACCCAGTACTTC.

This chain uses TRBV3-1 with TRBJ1-6, with 8 bases fitting TRBD1. CDR1 LGHDT and CDR2 YNNKEL come from the germline V gene (reference sequence). This CDR3 contains 14 residues. V was pared by 1 base and J by 10 bases, with 3 bases of the junction left unmatched. This CDR3 reads CASSQGQGASPLHF. For the CDR3, the DNA is TGTGCCAGCAGCCAAGGGCAGGGGGCATCACCCCTCCACTTT.

The genes are TRBV5-5 and TRBJ2-3; D possibly corresponds to TRBD2 (6 bases). With 4 bases removed from V and 9 bases from J, the gap between germline ends came to 18 bases. This CDR3 contains 14 residues. Germline CDR1 and CDR2: SGHKS and YYEKEE (reference sequence). CDR3 coding DNA: TGTGCCAGCAGCGTAGGACTACTTGGAGACACGCAGTATTTT. It specifies CASSVGLLGDTQYF.

The chain couples TRBV7-8 to TRBJ2-3, with 13 bases fitting TRBD2. CDR1 and CDR2 (germline): SGHVS, FQNEAQ. The CDR3 runs to 16 residues. Trimming at V came to 5 bases and at J to 0 bases, leaving 2 bases not matched to a gene. The CDR3 protein is CASSGLAGVSTDTQYF. The CDR3 bases are TGTGCCAGCAGCGGACTAGCGGGGGTCAGCACAGATACGCAGTATTTT.

This clonotype was seen a few times. The chain is built from TRBV4-1 and TRBJ2-7; D could derive from TRBD1 or TRBD2 (5 bases each). V gave up 6 bases and J gave up 3 bases, with 15 bases separating them. Looked up from germline, CDR1 is MGHRA and CDR2 is YSYEKL. The CDR3 length is 14 residues. The CDR3 loop reads CASSPGARGYEQYF. In DNA, the CDR3 is TGCGCCAGCAGTCCCGGGGCCCGAGGCTACGAGCAGTACTTC.

The chain carries TRBV30 and TRBJ2-1, with 11 bases that match TRBD1. Per the germline V gene, CDR1 is GTSNPN and CDR2 is SVGIG (reference sequence). V was pared by 5 bases and J by 5 bases, with 2 bases of the junction left unmatched. The CDR3 sequence is 13 residues long. As DNA, the CDR3 is TGTGCCTGGGGACAGGGGGCGGACAATGAGCAGTTCTTC. This codes for CAWGQGADNEQFF.

As to this clonotype: A junction boundary mismatches the germline segment, possibly from a read error. V gene TRBV30 combines with J gene TRBJ1-1, with D possibly TRBD1 on 5 matching bases. CDR3 size: 14 residues. CDR1 is GTSNPN, CDR2 SVGIG, per germline (reference sequence). The CDR3 sequence: CAWSWPRGGTEAVF. The CDR3 DNA is TGTGCCTGGAGTTGGCCTCGGGGGGGGACTGAAGCTGTCTTT.

This chain uses TRBV20-1 with TRBJ2-2, with D unresolved. The CDR3 is 14 residues long. Trimming removed 6 bases from V and 6 bases from J, with 17 bases in between. Germline V gives CDR1 DFQATT, CDR2 SNEGSKA (reference sequence). CDR3 sequence: CSAQAATKAGELFF. Written as DNA, the CDR3 is TGCAGTGCCCAGGCGGCTACGAAAGCCGGGGAGCTGTTTTTT.

This clonotype was detected only once. This chain connects TRBV12-3 or TRBV12-4 to TRBJ2-5; 13 bases are a match to TRBD2. Trimming cost V 3 bases and J 4 bases; bases outside gene matches: 8. The CDR3 is 17 amino acids. CDR3 sequence reads: CASSFGLAGAKGETQYF. CDR3 bases: TGTGCCAGCAGTTTTGGACTAGCGGGGGCGAAAGGAGAGACCCAGTACTTC.

The rearrangement links TRBV7-9 to TRBJ2-1, with unresolved D. V was pared by 4 bases and J by 7 bases, with 8 bases between. The CDR3 loop spans 12 amino acids. Germline V CDR1 and CDR2: SEHNR, FQNEAQ (reference sequence). In nucleotides, the CDR3 is TGTGCCAGCAGCTCCCTCTTGAATGAGCAGTTCTTC. As protein: CASSSLLNEQFF.

The chain recombines TRBV7-8 with TRBJ2-2; 10 positions match TRBD2. The CDR3 sequence is 18 residues long. V dropped 1 base and J dropped 6; count of bases not matched to a gene: 11. Germline V gene sequence: CDR1 SGHVS, CDR2 FQNEAQ. DNA for the CDR3: TGTGCCAGCAGCTTAGGGGTGGGGCTAGCGGGAGCGGCCGGGGAGCTGTTTTTT. Its protein is CASSLGVGLAGAAGELFF.

The J gene is TRBJ2-7, the V gene TRBV6-1, with 10 bases that match TRBD1. The germline gives CDR1 MNHNS, CDR2 SASEGT. The CDR3 spans 15 residues. Losses at the gene ends were 7 bases for V and 5 bases for J; bases not matched to a gene: 11. CDR3: CASIMGQGYTHEQYF. The CDR3 nucleotides are TGTGCCAGCATCATGGGACAGGGGTATACCCACGAGCAGTACTTC.

V usage is TRBV28 and J usage is TRBJ2-1; 13 bases fit TRBD2. J lost 4 bases, V lost 6 bases, and 3 bases had no gene match. CDR3 length equals 15 residues. Per germline, CDR1 MDHEN and CDR2 SYDVKM. This CDR3 is CASSPTSGRYNEQFF. In DNA, the CDR3 is TGTGCCAGCAGCCCGACTAGCGGGAGGTACAATGAGCAGTTCTTC.

CDR3 region: CASSLLWDSDTGELFF. CDR3 sequence (DNA): TGTGCCAGCAGCTTACTGTGGGATAGTGACACCGGGGAGCTGTTTTTT. This rearrangement joins TRBV7-6 to TRBJ2-2; no clear D gene. CDR3 length: 16 amino acids. Germline lookup yields CDR1 SGHVS and CDR2 FNYEAQ. Trimming stripped 2 bases from V and 3 bases from J, with 13 bases between.

The chain employs TRBV9 and TRBJ2-2; 7 nucleotides align to TRBD1. Germline V CDR1 and CDR2: SGDLS, YYNGEE. Trimming removed 0 bases from V and 5 bases from J; junction bases left unmatched: 13. The CDR3 is 18 amino acids. Here the CDR3 reads CASSVAVDGTAGTGELFF. CDR3 nucleotides: TGTGCCAGCAGCGTAGCCGTGGATGGGACAGCAGGGACCGGGGAGCTGTTTTTT.